Below, 24 T cell receptor beta chains from the same sample are listed, as sequenced in a study of OX40 agonist ivuxolimab in advanced cancers. Produced via immunoSEQ multiplex PCR; TCRdb's table is partial and in-frame only. The repertoire holds over 55,000 clones, around 80% seen once, with 7% to 9.5% in the top ten. This sample comprised CD4+ or CD8+ T cells sorted from blood, obtained in a trial of the OX40 agonist ivuxolimab. Receptors were obtained from an adult with an advanced solid tumor such as melanoma, head and neck, liver or kidney cancer.

By share, this clone counts as medium-sized. The rearrangement joins TRBV21-1 to TRBJ2-7; no DNA check was done on the table's D call, TRBD1. TRBV21-1 is given as a pseudogene. The CDR3 extends over 15 amino acids. The CDR3: CASGPGANSTYEQYF. Here the CDR3 DNA reads TGTGCCAGCGGCCCAGGGGCGAACAGTACCTACGAGCAGTACTTC.

The genes are TRBV28 and TRBJ1-5; 8 bases align to TRBD1. This CDR3 contains 20 residues. Germline trimming cut 1 base from V and 0 bases from J; bases unmatched to any gene: 14. From germline, CDR1 is MDHEN and CDR2 SYDVKM. The CDR3 DNA reads as TGTGCCAGCAGTTTATTACTTTTTGGGACAGGAGGGAATAGCAATCAGCCCCAGCATTTT. Amino acid sequence: CASSLLLFGTGGNSNQPQHF.

This clone was seen only a few times. V is TRBV7-6 and J is TRBJ2-7; D perhaps matches TRBD1 (6 bases). Germline loops: CDR1 SGHVS, CDR2 FNYEAQ. V was cut by 1 base and J by 6 bases, with 7 bases left in between. The length of the CDR3 is 12 residues. CDR3 bases: TGTGCCAGCAGCTTAGGAGGGGGCGAGCAGTACTTC. This sequence encodes CASSLGGGEQYF.

The chain has TRBV10-3 and TRBJ2-1; D perhaps matches TRBD2 (6 bases). This CDR3 has 14 amino acids. Germline V gives CDR1 ENHRY, CDR2 SYGVKD. The ends were cut back, 3 bases at V and 8 bases at J, with 14 bases in the middle. The CDR3 spells CAISDREPWHEQFF. CDR3 nucleotide sequence: TGTGCCATCAGTGACCGGGAGCCATGGCATGAGCAGTTCTTC.

Written as DNA, the CDR3 is TGTGCCAGCAGCTTAAATGCGGGAGGGCCTTCCGAGCAGTACTTC. Amino acids: CASSLNAGGPSEQYF. The rearrangement joins TRBV7-9 to TRBJ2-7; TRBD2 matches at 9 bases. This CDR3 has 15 residues. Germline CDR1 and CDR2: SEHNR and FQNEAQ (reference sequence). Losses at the gene ends were 2 bases for V and 6 bases for J; bases not matched to a gene: 8.

The V call is TRBV4-1, the J call TRBJ2-7; 9 nucleotides match TRBD2. Trimming at V came to 3 bases and at J to 5 bases, leaving 11 bases not matched to a gene. The CDR3 is 16 amino acids. Germline V lookup: CDR1 MGHRA, CDR2 YSYEKL. CDR3 in amino acids: CASSQRIGTSFHEQYF. The CDR3 DNA follows: TGCGCCAGCAGCCAGCGAATCGGGACTAGCTTCCACGAGCAGTACTTC.

The chain has TRBV7-2 and TRBJ1-1; D uncertain. The germline CDR1 and CDR2 sequences are SGHTA and FQGNSA. V was pared by 4 bases and J by 1 base, with 10 bases between. This CDR3 spans 14 amino acids. In DNA, the CDR3 is TGTGCCAGCAGCTCAGGACCGGGGAACACTGAAGCTTTCTTT. This sequence encodes CASSSGPGNTEAFF.

DNA of the CDR3: TGTGCCAGCAGCCCGGACAGGGGAGGAATTTACGAGCAGTACGTC. It specifies CASSPDRGGIYEQYV. The V call is TRBV6-5, the J call TRBJ2-7; 9 bases are a match to TRBD1. Per the germline V gene, CDR1 is MNHEY and CDR2 is SVGAGI. CDR3 size: 15 residues. The J segment lost 4 bases and the V segment lost 6 bases, leaving 10 bases of the junction unmatched.

This clone occurred once. This rearrangement joins TRBV7-8 to TRBJ2-1; the D call may be TRBD1 or TRBD2 (5 bases each). This CDR3 contains 15 residues. Germline V gene lookup returns CDR1 SGHVS and CDR2 FQNEAQ. The V and J ends lost 1 base and 9 bases respectively, with 16 bases between them. As DNA, the CDR3 is TGTGCCAGCAGCTTAGTACGGGGCGAGGTCAGTGAGCAGTTCTTC. This encodes CASSLVRGEVSEQFF.

The V and J genes are TRBV7-9 and TRBJ2-1; TRBD2 agrees at 8 bases. CDR1 is SEHNR, CDR2 FQNEAQ, per germline (reference sequence). CDR3 length: 18 amino acids. The junction had 14 bases not matched to a gene; V was cut back by 5 bases and J by 2 bases. In DNA form, the CDR3 reads TGTGCCAGCAGCCTTCAAGCAATAGCGGGACTTACCTACAATGAGCAGTTCTTC. Translated: CASSLQAIAGLTYNEQFF.

This chain links TRBV19 with TRBJ2-7; 9 nucleotides match TRBD2. Per the germline V gene, CDR1 is LNHDA and CDR2 is SQIVND (reference sequence). This CDR3 is 13 amino acids long. The V and J ends lost 8 bases and 6 bases, in that order; junction bases with no gene match: 8. The CDR3 reads CASSAGGGGEQYF. CDR3 DNA: TGTGCCAGTTCTGCGGGAGGGGGCGGCGAGCAGTACTTC.

This clone was picked up a small number of times. The chain couples TRBV4-1 to TRBJ1-6; 7 bases fit TRBD1. The CDR3 runs to 18 residues. CDR1 and CDR2 from the germline V gene are MGHRA and YSYEKL. V was pared by 4 bases and J by 6 bases, with 15 bases of the junction left unmatched. Here the CDR3 reads CASSLSGGEGFPNSPLHF. For the CDR3, the DNA is TGCGCCAGCAGCCTCTCAGGGGGAGAGGGGTTCCCTAATTCACCCCTCCACTTT.

This chain connects TRBV27 to TRBJ2-5; TRBD2 matches at 8 bases. There are 14 residues in the CDR3. Unmatched junction bases numbered 10, after V lost 8 bases and J lost 5 bases. Germline-derived CDR1 and CDR2 are MNHEY and SMNVEV (reference sequence). The DNA of the CDR3 is TGTGCCAGCGCGTTAGCGGGAATGTGGGAGACCCAGTACTTC. It specifies CASALAGMWETQYF.

The chain uses TRBV7-2 and TRBJ2-2; the D gene is possibly TRBD1 (5 bases). Germline assignment: CDR1 SGHTA and CDR2 FQGNSA. CDR3 length: 14 amino acids. Trimming pared 1 base from V and 5 bases from J, leaving 8 bases between. CDR3 sequence reads: CASSLVQGTGELFF. CDR3 DNA sequence: TGTGCCAGCAGCTTAGTCCAGGGAACCGGGGAGCTGTTTTTT.

Here the CDR3 DNA reads TGTGCCAGCAGCGGAGGGACAGGGAGCTATGGCTACACCTTC. This encodes CASSGGTGSYGYTF. The V call is TRBV11-2, the J call TRBJ1-2; 9 bases agree with TRBD1. The junction had 5 bases not matched to a gene; V was cut back by 5 bases and J by 4 bases. The CDR3 is 14 residues long. Germline V gene data show CDR1 as SGHAT and CDR2 as FQNNGV.

This CDR3 is CASSLIEGIYGYTF. The CDR3 DNA is TGTGCCAGCAGTTTAATCGAAGGCATCTATGGCTACACCTTC. The chain is built from TRBV28 and TRBJ1-2; no clear D. The CDR3 consists of 14 residues. V was cut by 2 bases and J by 4 bases, with 11 bases left in between. CDR1 is MDHEN, CDR2 SYDVKM, per germline.

The chain joins TRBV6-6 to TRBJ2-5, with D possibly TRBD2 on 6 matching bases. CDR3 length: 14 residues. The V gene lost 6 bases and the J gene lost 5 bases, with 16 bases spanning the gap. Germline CDR1 is MNHNY and CDR2 is SVGAGI (reference sequence). The CDR3 spells CASRRDWAEETQYF. CDR3 DNA sequence: TGTGCCAGCAGGAGGGACTGGGCGGAGGAGACCCAGTACTTC.

V usage is TRBV6-1 and J usage is TRBJ1-1; D is unclear. The CDR3 length is 14 residues. Germline V gene lookup returns CDR1 MNHNS and CDR2 SASEGT. Trimming stripped 0 bases from V and 3 bases from J, with 8 bases between. This CDR3 is CASSEAMAHTEAFF. The DNA of the CDR3 is TGTGCCAGCAGTGAAGCGATGGCCCACACTGAAGCTTTCTTT.

This clone came up once. The chain has TRBV19 and TRBJ2-3, with D maybe TRBD1 (7 bases). CDR1 is LNHDA and CDR2 is SQIVND in the germline V gene (reference sequence). Trimming pared 4 bases from V and 6 bases from J, leaving 17 bases between. This CDR3 is 15 amino acids long. The CDR3 DNA is TGTGCCAGTAGTAGGACAGGAGGGGTACTGGATACGCAGTATTTT. It is translated as CASSRTGGVLDTQYF. Filled out from reference TRBV19 and TRBJ2-3, the complete variable domain reads DGGITQSPKYLFRKEGQNVTLSCEQNLNHDAMYWYRQDPGQGLRLIYYSQIVNDFQKGDIAEGYSVSREKKESFPLTVTSAQKNPTAFYLCASSRTGGVLDTQYFGPGTRLTVL.

The J gene is TRBJ1-4, the V gene TRBV4-2; 8 bases match TRBD1. The CDR3 is made up of 21 amino acids. The germline V gene has CDR1 LGHNA and CDR2 YNFKEQ. Trimming cost V 0 bases and J 0 bases; bases outside gene matches: 15. CDR3 protein: CASSQDPYRGQEGTTNEKLFF. DNA for the CDR3: TGTGCCAGCAGCCAAGATCCCTATCGGGGACAGGAAGGGACAACTAATGAAAAACTGTTTTTT.

V usage is TRBV19 and J usage is TRBJ2-5; TRBD2 matches at 7 bases. V lost 5 bases, J lost 5 bases, and 8 bases stayed unmatched. There are 14 residues in the CDR3. Germline V gene lookup returns CDR1 LNHDA and CDR2 SQIVND (reference sequence). The DNA for the CDR3 is TGTGCCAGTAGTCCGGGAGCGGGGTGGGAGACCCAGTACTTC. As protein: CASSPGAGWETQYF.

This clone was picked up a small number of times. V is TRBV19 and J is TRBJ1-5; TRBD1 is a possible D gene (6 bases). This CDR3 has 15 amino acids. Germline CDR1 is LNHDA and CDR2 is SQIVND (reference sequence). The V end was cut by 5 bases, the J end by 6 bases, with 17 bases between. CDR3 nucleotides: TGTGCCAGTAGTCGACAGGTTACGGGGAGTCAGCCCCAGCATTTT. It translates to CASSRQVTGSQPQHF.

The chain combines TRBV28 with TRBJ2-6; a possible D gene is TRBD2 (5 bases). Germline loops: CDR1 MDHEN, CDR2 SYDVKM. V was cut by 3 bases and J by 0 bases, with 6 bases left in between. The CDR3 has 15 amino acids. The CDR3 DNA sequence: TGTGCCAGCAGTTTCGGGATCTCTGGGGCCAACGTCCTGACTTTC. Protein sequence: CASSFGISGANVLTF.

This clone was found once. This chain links TRBV19 with TRBJ2-2; 8 bases align to TRBD2. V was pared by 6 bases and J by 2 bases, with 8 bases of the junction left unmatched. Per germline, CDR1 LNHDA and CDR2 SQIVND (reference sequence). This CDR3 contains 16 residues. The CDR3 loop is CASRHAGGLNTGELFF. In DNA, the CDR3 is TGTGCCAGTAGGCATGCGGGGGGCTTAAACACCGGGGAGCTGTTTTTT.